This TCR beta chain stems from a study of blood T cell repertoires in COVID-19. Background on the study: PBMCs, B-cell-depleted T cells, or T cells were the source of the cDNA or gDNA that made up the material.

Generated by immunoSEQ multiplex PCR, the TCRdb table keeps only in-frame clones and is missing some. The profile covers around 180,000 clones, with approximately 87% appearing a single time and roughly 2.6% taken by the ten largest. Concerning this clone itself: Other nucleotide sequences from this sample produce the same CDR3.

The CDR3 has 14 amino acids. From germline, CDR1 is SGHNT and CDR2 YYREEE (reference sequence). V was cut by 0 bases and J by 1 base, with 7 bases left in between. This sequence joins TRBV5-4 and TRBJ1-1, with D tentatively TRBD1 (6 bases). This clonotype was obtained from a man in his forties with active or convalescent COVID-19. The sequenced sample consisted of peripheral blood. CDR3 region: CASSLDRANTEAFF. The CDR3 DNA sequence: TGTGCCAGCAGCTTGGACAGGGCGAACACTGAAGCTTTCTTT.